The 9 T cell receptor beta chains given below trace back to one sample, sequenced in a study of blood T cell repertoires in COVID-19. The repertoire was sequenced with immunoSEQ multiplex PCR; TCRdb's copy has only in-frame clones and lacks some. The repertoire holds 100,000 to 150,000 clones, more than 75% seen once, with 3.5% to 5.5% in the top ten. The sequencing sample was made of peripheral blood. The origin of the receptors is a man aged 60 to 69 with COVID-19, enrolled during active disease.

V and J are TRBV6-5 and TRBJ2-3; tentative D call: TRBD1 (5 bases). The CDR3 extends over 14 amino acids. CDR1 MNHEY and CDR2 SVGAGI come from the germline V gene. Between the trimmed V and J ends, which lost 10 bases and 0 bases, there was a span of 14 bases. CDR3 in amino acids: CATLGAPSTDTQYF. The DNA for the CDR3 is TGTGCCACCCTAGGGGCGCCTAGCACAGATACGCAGTATTTT.

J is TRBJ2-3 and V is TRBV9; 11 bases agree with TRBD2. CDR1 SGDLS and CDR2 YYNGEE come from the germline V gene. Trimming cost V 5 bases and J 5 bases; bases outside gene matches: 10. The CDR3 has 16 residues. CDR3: CASSPLAGGGRDTQYF. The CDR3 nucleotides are TGTGCCAGCAGTCCCTTAGCGGGAGGGGGGAGAGATACGCAGTATTTT.

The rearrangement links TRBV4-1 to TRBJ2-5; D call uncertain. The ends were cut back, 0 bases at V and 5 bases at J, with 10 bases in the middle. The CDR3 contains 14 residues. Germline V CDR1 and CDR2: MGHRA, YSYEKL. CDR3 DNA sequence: TGCGCCAGCAGCCAAGACAGGTTTTGGGAGACCCAGTACTTC. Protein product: CASSQDRFWETQYF.

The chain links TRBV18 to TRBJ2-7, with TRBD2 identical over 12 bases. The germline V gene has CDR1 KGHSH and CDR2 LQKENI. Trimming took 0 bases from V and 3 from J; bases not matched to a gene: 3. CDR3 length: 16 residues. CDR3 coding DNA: TGTGCCAGCTCACCACCGCGACTAGCGGGGGTCTACGAGCAGTACTTC. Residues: CASSPPRLAGVYEQYF.

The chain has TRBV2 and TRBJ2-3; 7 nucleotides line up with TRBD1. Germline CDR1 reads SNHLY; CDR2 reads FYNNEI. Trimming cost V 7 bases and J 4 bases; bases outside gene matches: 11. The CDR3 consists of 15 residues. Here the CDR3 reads CASNKETGVADTQYF. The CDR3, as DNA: TGTGCCAGCAACAAGGAAACAGGGGTGGCAGATACGCAGTATTTT. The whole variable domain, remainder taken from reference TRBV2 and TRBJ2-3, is EPEVTQTPSHQVTQMGQEVILRCVPISNHLYFYWYRQILGQKVEFLVSFYNNEISEKSEIFDDQFSVERPDGSNFTLKIRSTKLEDSAMYFCASNKETGVADTQYFGPGTRLTVL.

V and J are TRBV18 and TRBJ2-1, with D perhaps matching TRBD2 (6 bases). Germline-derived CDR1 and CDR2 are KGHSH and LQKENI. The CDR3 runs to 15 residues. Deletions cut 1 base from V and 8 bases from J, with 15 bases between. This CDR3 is CASSPRSGDYDEQFF. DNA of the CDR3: TGTGCCAGCTCACCACGGTCGGGAGATTACGATGAGCAGTTCTTC.

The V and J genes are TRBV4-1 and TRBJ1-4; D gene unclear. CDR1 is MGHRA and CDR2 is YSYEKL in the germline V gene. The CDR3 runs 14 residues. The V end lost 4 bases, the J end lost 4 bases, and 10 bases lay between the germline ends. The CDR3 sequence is CASSPPRDNEKLFF. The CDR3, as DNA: TGCGCCAGCAGCCCGCCGCGGGATAATGAAAAACTGTTTTTT.

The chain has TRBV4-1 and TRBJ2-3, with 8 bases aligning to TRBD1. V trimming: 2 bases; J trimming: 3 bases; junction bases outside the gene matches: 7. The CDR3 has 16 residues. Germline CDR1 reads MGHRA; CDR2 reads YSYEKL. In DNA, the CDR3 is TGCGCCAGCAGCCAACCTGGACAGGGCGGAACAGATACGCAGTATTTT. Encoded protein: CASSQPGQGGTDTQYF.

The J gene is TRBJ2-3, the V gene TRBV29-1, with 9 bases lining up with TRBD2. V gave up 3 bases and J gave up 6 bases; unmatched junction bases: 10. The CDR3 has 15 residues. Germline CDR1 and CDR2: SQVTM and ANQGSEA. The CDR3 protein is CSVEGSGRGGDTQYF. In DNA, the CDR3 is TGCAGCGTTGAGGGTAGCGGGAGAGGGGGGGATACGCAGTATTTT.